This TCR beta chain was profiled in a study of T cell changes during pregnancy in multiple sclerosis. V gave up 0 bases and J gave up 3 bases; unmatched junction bases: 5. Germline CDR1 is SGHNT and CDR2 is YYREEE (reference sequence). This CDR3 region has 16 residues. The protocol was immunoSEQ multiplex PCR, while the TCRdb copy is restricted to in-frame clones and leaves out a portion. Of some 80,000 clones detected, roughly 93% appear once; the ten largest clones hold roughly 0.94%. The receptor was isolated from a female donor with multiple sclerosis, enrolled in a pregnancy study. The sample consisted of peripheral blood, taken in the first trimester of pregnancy. The V and J genes are TRBV5-4 and TRBJ2-5; TRBD1 aligns across 10 bases. Written as DNA, the CDR3 is TGTGCCAGCAGCTTGGGGGACAGGGGATGGGAAGAGACCCAGTACTTC. Translation gives CASSLGDRGWEETQYF.